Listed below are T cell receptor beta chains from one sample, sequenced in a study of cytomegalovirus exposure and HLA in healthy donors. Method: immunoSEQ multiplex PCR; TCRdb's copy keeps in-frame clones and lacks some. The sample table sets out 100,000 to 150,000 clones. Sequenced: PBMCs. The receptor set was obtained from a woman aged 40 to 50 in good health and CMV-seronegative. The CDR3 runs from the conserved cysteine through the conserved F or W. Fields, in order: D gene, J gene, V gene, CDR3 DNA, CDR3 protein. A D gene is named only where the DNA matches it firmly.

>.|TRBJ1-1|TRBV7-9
TGTGCCAGCAGCTTCGGTTCGGTGGGGGGGCGTCATTTTATGGGTTTCTTT
CASSFGSVGGRHFMGFF
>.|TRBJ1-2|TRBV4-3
TGCGCCAGCAGCGACGGGAAAAACTATGGCTACACCTTC
CASSDGKNYGYTF
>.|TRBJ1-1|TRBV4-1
TGCGCCAGCAGCCAGGACGGGAGAACTGAAGCTTTCTTT
CASSQDGRTEAFF
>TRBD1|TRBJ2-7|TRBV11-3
TGTGCCAGCAGCTTAGGAGGGGACAGGGCCTACGAGCAGTACTTC
CASSLGGDRAYEQYF
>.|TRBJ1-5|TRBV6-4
TGTGCCAGCAGGCCACAGGGACCCACCAATCAGCCCCAGCATTTT
CASRPQGPTNQPQHF
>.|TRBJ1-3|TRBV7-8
TGTGCCAGCAGGGAGTATCAGGGCAGGGACACCATATATTTT
CASREYQGRDTIYF
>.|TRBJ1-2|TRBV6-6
TGTGCCAGCAGTTACTCAAATCAGGGGAGCTATGGCTACACCTTC
CASSYSNQGSYGYTF
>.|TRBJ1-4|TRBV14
TGTGCCAGCAGCTTATTCCGAGCCACTAATGAAAAACTGTTTTTT
CASSLFRATNEKLFF
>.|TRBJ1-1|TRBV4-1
TGCGCCAGCAGCCAAGCCCCCCCGGGAATGAACACTGAAGCTTTCTTT
CASSQAPPGMNTEAFF
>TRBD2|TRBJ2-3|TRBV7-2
TGTGCCAGCAGCCGTAGCGGGCGGAGCACAGATACGCAGTATTTT
CASSRSGRSTDTQYF
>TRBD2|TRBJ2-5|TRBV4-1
TGCGCCAGCAGCCCTGTTAAGGCGGGGGGGCGAGAGACCCAGTACTTC
CASSPVKAGGRETQYF
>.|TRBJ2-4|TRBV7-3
TGTGCCAGCAGCTTAATGGCGGGGGCGGGAAACATTCAGTACTTC
CASSLMAGAGNIQYF
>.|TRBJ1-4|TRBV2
TGTGCCAGCAGTGTGGTCAGGCCCACTAATGAAAAACTGTTTTTT
CASSVVRPTNEKLFF
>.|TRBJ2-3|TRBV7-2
TGTGCCAGCAGCTTAAAGAGGGCCACAGATACGCAGTATTTT
CASSLKRATDTQYF
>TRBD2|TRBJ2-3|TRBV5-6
TGTGCCAGCAGTTCCGGACTAGCGGGGGTTCTAAGCACAGATACGCAGTATTTT
CASSSGLAGVLSTDTQYF
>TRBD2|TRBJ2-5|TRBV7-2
TGTGCCAGCAGCTTAGTGGCGACTAGCAGCCAAGAGACCCAGTACTTC
CASSLVATSSQETQYF
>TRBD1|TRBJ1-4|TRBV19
TGTGCCAGTAGGGGGACAGCACTTAATGAAAAACTGTTTTTT
CASRGTALNEKLFF
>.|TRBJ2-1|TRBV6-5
TGTGCCAGCAGTTACGCGCCCGTCGGGGATAGCAATGAGCAGTTCTTC
CASSYAPVGDSNEQFF
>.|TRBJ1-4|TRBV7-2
TGTGCCAGCGGAGGGGCAGGTGAAAAACTGTTTTTT
CASGGAGEKLFF
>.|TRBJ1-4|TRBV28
TGTGCCAGCAGCTTAGAGCGCCCAAACAATGAAAAACTGTTTTTT
CASSLERPNNEKLFF
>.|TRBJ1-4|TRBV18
TGTGCCAGCTCGCCGGTAACAGGGACGGCTAATGAAAAACTGTTTTTT
CASSPVTGTANEKLFF
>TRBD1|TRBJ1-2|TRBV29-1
TGCAGCGTCCAGCCAGGGGGCTCGGACTATGGCTACACCTTC
CSVQPGGSDYGYTF
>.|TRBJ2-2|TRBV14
TGTGCCAGCAGGGTCAGGGGACCCGGGGAGCTGTTTTTT
CASRVRGPGELFF
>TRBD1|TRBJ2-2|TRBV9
TGTGCCAGCAGCTCCACTTCCCAGGGGGCGCAAGGCGGGGAGCTGTTTTTT
CASSSTSQGAQGGELFF
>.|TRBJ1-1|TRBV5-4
TGTGCCAGCAGCTTGGACAGGGCGAACACTGAAGCTTTCTTT
CASSLDRANTEAFF
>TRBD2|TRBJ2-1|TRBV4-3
TGCGCCAGCAGCCAAGTGGCTAGCGGGGAACCTGAGCAGTTCTTC
CASSQVASGEPEQFF
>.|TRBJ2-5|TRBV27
TGTGCCAGCAGTCCCATGCGCCAAGAGACCCAGTACTTC
CASSPMRQETQYF
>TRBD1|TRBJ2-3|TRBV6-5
TGTGCCAGCAGGGCCGGGACAGTGGCAGATACGCAGTATTTT
CASRAGTVADTQYF
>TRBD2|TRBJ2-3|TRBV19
TGTGCCAGTAACAAGCGGGGGGCCCCAGATACGCAGTATTTT
CASNKRGAPDTQYF
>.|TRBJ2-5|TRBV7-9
TGTGCCAGCAGCACCCTAGCGGAGACCCAGTACTTC
CASSTLAETQYF
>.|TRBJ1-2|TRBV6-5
TGTGCCAGCAGCGTCACCGGCTATGGCTACACCTTC
CASSVTGYGYTF
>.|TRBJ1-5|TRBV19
TGTGCCAGTAGTATCTTGGGAGGGCAGCCCCAGCATTTT
CASSILGGQPQHF
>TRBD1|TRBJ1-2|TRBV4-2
TGTGCCAGCAGCCAAGTCGGGACAGATGATGGCTACACCTTC
CASSQVGTDDGYTF
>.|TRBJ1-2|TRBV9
TGTGCCACCCTAGCGAGACACTATGGCTACACCTTC
CATLARHYGYTF
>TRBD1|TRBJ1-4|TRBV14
TGTGCCAGCAGCCTAAAGGGACAGTCCGAAAAACTGTTTTTT
CASSLKGQSEKLFF
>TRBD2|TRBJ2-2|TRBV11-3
TGTGCCAGCAGCTCCGGGACTAGCGGCCCGAACACCGGGGAGCTGTTTTTT
CASSSGTSGPNTGELFF
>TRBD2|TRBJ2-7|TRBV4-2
TGTGCCAGCAGCCAAGTATACCCGGGACTAGCGGGGGCCATCTCCTACGAGCAGTACTTC
CASSQVYPGLAGAISYEQYF
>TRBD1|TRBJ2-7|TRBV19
TGTGCCAGTAGCACAGGGGAAGCCTACGAGCAGTACTTC
CASSTGEAYEQYF
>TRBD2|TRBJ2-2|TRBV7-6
TGTGCCAGCAGCCCTCGACTAGCGGTTCCGGGTAACACCGGGGAGCTGTTTTTT
CASSPRLAVPGNTGELFF
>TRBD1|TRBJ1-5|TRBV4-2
TGTGCCAGCAGAGCCGGGACAGGGAGCAATCAGCCCCAGCATTTT
CASRAGTGSNQPQHF
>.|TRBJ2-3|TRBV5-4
TGTGCCAGCAGCTTGGGGCTCGAGGTTACGCAGTATTTT
CASSLGLEVTQYF
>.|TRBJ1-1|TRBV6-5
TGTGCCAGCAGTTACTCGATTACGGGGAAGAACACTGAAGCTTTCTTT
CASSYSITGKNTEAFF
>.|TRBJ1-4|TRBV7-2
TGTGCCAGCAGCTTAGAAAGGGGGAAGGGAACTAATGAAAAACTGTTTTTT
CASSLERGKGTNEKLFF
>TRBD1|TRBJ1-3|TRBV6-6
TGTGCCAGCAGTCGACAGGGGGCTAGTGGAAACACCATATATTTT
CASSRQGASGNTIYF
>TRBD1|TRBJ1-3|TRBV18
TGTGCCAGCTCATCGGACAGGGGAAACACCATATATTTT
CASSSDRGNTIYF
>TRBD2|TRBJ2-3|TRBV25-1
TGTGCCAGCCAGGGACTAGCGGGGGGCACAGATACGCAGTATTTT
CASQGLAGGTDTQYF
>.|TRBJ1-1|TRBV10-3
TGTGCCATCAGTGACAGGCTCATGAACACTGAAGCTTTCTTT
CAISDRLMNTEAFF
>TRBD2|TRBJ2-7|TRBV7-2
TGTGCCAGCAGCTTAGGCCCGGGGGGCGAGCAGTACTTC
CASSLGPGGEQYF
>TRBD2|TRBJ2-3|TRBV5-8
TGTGCCAGCAGCTTATGGACTAGCGGGGGGGCCGGTGCGCGGAATACGCAGTATTTT
CASSLWTSGGAGARNTQYF
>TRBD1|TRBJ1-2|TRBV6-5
TGTGCCAGCAGGCTACAGGGGGGAGGAAACTATGGCTACACCTTC
CASRLQGGGNYGYTF